These T cell receptor beta chains were read from a single sample in a study of blood T cell repertoires in COVID-19. Assay: immunoSEQ multiplex PCR; the TCRdb copy retains only in-frame clones and omits some. The top ten clones hold over 5% of a sample with under 250,000 clones, around 79% of them seen once. What was sequenced was peripheral blood. Receptors originate from a woman aged 40 to 50 with COVID-19, enrolled during active disease. CDR3s include the opening cysteine and the closing phenylalanine or tryptophan. D genes are given only for firm matches. Size is omitted from some rows. Given values are once, few, many or a class for expanded clones.

d_call,cdr3_length,v_call,j_call,clone_size,cdr3_nt,cdr3_aa
.,20,TRBV7-8,TRBJ1-1,.,TGTGCCAGCAGCTTCCTCGGCGCAGCACGGGGAAACCGATTGAACACTGAAGCTTTCTTT,CASSFLGAARGNRLNTEAFF
.,16,TRBV5-1,TRBJ1-2,.,TGCGCCAGCAGCTCGCCCGCCCTCACGACAGATTATGGCTACACCTTC,CASSSPALTTDYGYTF
.,13,TRBV29-1,TRBJ1-3,.,TGCAGCGTTGTCCCTGGGCTCGGAGGCACCATATATTTT,CSVVPGLGGTIYF
TRBD2,18,TRBV7-3,TRBJ2-2,few,TGTGCCAGCAGCTTAAATGCGGGGGGAGTTGGGAACACCGGGGAGCTGTTTTTT,CASSLNAGGVGNTGELFF
.,15,TRBV9,TRBJ1-6,.,TGTGCCAGCACCAGTAGGTCGGGGGTTGGTTCACCCCTCCACTTT,CASTSRSGVGSPLHF
.,12,TRBV7-9,TRBJ2-4,once,TGTGCCAGCAGCTTAGAAGGAGGGGGCCAGTACTTC,CASSLEGGGQYF
TRBD1,14,TRBV30,TRBJ2-7,.,TGTGCCTGGAGGGGGCGGACAGGGTGGGGCGAGCAGTACTTC,CAWRGRTGWGEQYF
.,14,TRBV19,TRBJ2-7,.,TGTGCCAGTAGGGACCGGGACAACACCTACGAGCAGTACTTC,CASRDRDNTYEQYF
TRBD1,20,TRBV15,TRBJ2-6,.,TGTGCCACCAGCAGAGATAGACCGGGACAGACGTCTTCTGGGGCCAACGTCCTGACTTTC,CATSRDRPGQTSSGANVLTF
.,14,TRBV2,TRBJ2-5,.,TGTGCCAGCAGCGCCAACATGGAGGGGGAGACCCAGTACTTC,CASSANMEGETQYF
.,15,TRBV5-6,TRBJ2-1,.,TGTGCCAGCATAGGTAGGCGGGTGACCTACAATGAGCAGTTCTTC,CASIGRRVTYNEQFF
.,16,TRBV10-3,TRBJ1-2,.,TGTGCCATCAGTGACTCGGGGGGGGCAGGTAGCTATGGCTACACCTTC,CAISDSGGAGSYGYTF
.,15,TRBV5-1,TRBJ2-5,.,TGCGCCAGCAGCTTGGCTTCGGCTAGCAAAGAGACCCAGTACTTC,CASSLASASKETQYF
.,13,TRBV30,TRBJ1-3,.,TGTGCCTCGACACTGGGCTCTGGAAACACCATATATTTT,CASTLGSGNTIYF
TRBD1,14,TRBV5-1,TRBJ1-2,.,TGCGCCAGCAGGGAGACAGGGGGCGGCTATGGCTACACCTTC,CASRETGGGYGYTF
TRBD1,15,TRBV5-1,TRBJ1-1,.,TGCGCCAGCAGCGTCCTACAGGGGATGGCCTCTGAAGCTTTCTTT,CASSVLQGMASEAFF
.,14,TRBV24-1,TRBJ1-2,.,TGTGCCACCAGTGACCGAGTGACAGTCTATGGCTACACCTTC,CATSDRVTVYGYTF
.,14,TRBV21-1,TRBJ2-7,.,TGTGCCAGCAGCGCCCCGGGGTGTACCTACGAGCAGTACTTC,CASSAPGCTYEQYF